The TCR beta chain described here comes from a study of CXCR3-negative and CXCR3-positive naive CD8 T cells. This clonotype is called medium-sized based on its frequency. Germline V lookup: CDR1 MNHEY, CDR2 SVGAGI. The CDR3 covers 15 residues. cDNA libraries for TRB were generated by 5' RACE incorporating UMI labels. No DNA is given; TCRdb re-called the 5' RACE reads and lists each CDR3 protein once. Reported are tens of thousands of distinct CDR3 sequences; the ten largest clones contain roughly 15%. This chain joins TRBV6-5 and TRBJ2-7; TCRdb selects TRBD1, and the lack of DNA leaves this call unchecked. The sample consisted of memory CD8+ T cells from blood. This clonotype originated in a human donor in good health. Some clones in this sample may be carry-over from other donors' samples. The CDR3 loop reads CASSYGTGSSDEQYF.